This entry describes one TCR beta chain. Produced via immunoSEQ multiplex PCR; TCRdb's table is partial and in-frame only. The sample carries more than 200,000 clones, 80% recorded once. The data were taken from a study of blood T cell repertoires in COVID-19. Turning to the study itself: Sites across the United States, Italy and Spain contributed samples from acute and convalescent COVID-19.

Each participant's cohort was designated according to participant-reported clinical history. V lost 8 bases and J lost 9, with 26 bases in between. Germline V lookup: CDR1 MNHEY, CDR2 SMNVEV (reference sequence). CDR3 size: 15 residues. The chain joins TRBV27 to TRBJ2-7; D gene ambiguous. The sample comprised PBMCs or T cells enriched from blood (not recorded which). The origin of this receptor is a young man with acute COVID-19. The CDR3 DNA reads as TGTGCCAGCTTTGTTTCCTACCCCCCCCTACGAGGGCAGTACTTC. Protein: CASFVSYPPLRGQYF.